One T cell receptor beta chain is described in this entry. Its cognate antigen has yet to be identified. No much larger clone is present one base from it, and per-base qualities are unavailable. According to the germline V gene, CDR1 reads MNHNS and CDR2 reads SASEGT. The CDR3 runs 15 residues from the cysteine to the phenylalanine. Of all the DNA, just the CDR3 is kept, 45 bases in frame from base 1. The V end gives up 3 bases and the J end 3 bases, leaving 8 bases in the junction not matched to a gene. This specimen comes from a study of control samples from healthy donors and cancer patients (dated by TCRdb to about 2020). Libraries were constructed by the immunoSEQ multiplex PCR assay. In its TCRdb copy, this immuneACCESS table keeps in-frame sequences only and misses some clones. Where compared with another copy, unresolved V genes explain less than half of these, and the others have no known cause. Here the sample has 90,000 to 95,000 clones; 85% occur a single time. The ten largest clones take up around a fifth of the sample.

The source is a man aged 25-45 years in good health. The sequenced material came from blood. The rearranged segments are TRBV6-1 and TRBJ2-7, with 7 bases matching TRBD1. The CDR3 here reads CASSEAGQAFYEQYF. The bases are TGTGCCAGCAGTGAGGCCGGACAGGCCTTCTACGAGCAGTACTTC.